Reported below is one TCR beta chain. Its target is unknown. The data are from a study of PD-1 blockade in classical Hodgkin lymphoma. Overall study results and limits: According to reports, newly diagnosed patients had lower baseline TCR diversity than healthy donors, and relapsed/refractory patients had lower baseline TCR diversity still.

All patients relapsed after autologous stem cell transplantation, and brentuximab vedotin exposure varied. This table comes from immunoSEQ multiplex PCR, and its TCRdb copy is limited to in-frame clones, with some not included. The sample has 40,000 or so clones, approximately 78% seen once. Trimming shortened V by 3 bases and J by 9 bases, and 24 bases separated the two germline ends. CDR1 ENHRY and CDR2 SYGVKD come from the germline V gene. This CDR3 is 17 amino acids long. The clonotype was recovered from a human donor with classical Hodgkin lymphoma. The starting material was peripheral blood mononuclear cells (PBMCs), obtained at baseline. The chain is built from TRBV10-3 and TRBJ2-1; D might be TRBD2 (7 bases). CDR3 region: CAISDDTRGPGTGEQFF. The CDR3 DNA sequence: TGTGCCATCAGTGATGATACGCGGGGGCCCGGGACCGGTGAGCAGTTCTTC.